A selection of T cell receptor beta chains follows, all from one sample in a study of T cells in tuberculosis. Method: immunoSEQ multiplex PCR; TCRdb's copy keeps in-frame clones and lacks some. The data contain tens of thousands of clones, 80% to 85% of them singletons. What was sequenced was CD1b-GMM tetramer-negative cells sorted from PBMCs. Receptor source: an adult woman with latent tuberculosis. CDR3s include the opening cysteine and the closing phenylalanine or tryptophan. A D gene is named only where the DNA matches it firmly. Only part of the rows carry a size: once, few, many, or a class if the clone is expanded.

J	size	D	V	CDR3	DNA
TRBJ1-2	.	TRBD1	TRBV6-1	CASSVSTGGVYGYTF	TGTGCCAGCAGTGTGTCGACAGGGGGCGTCTATGGCTACACCTTC
TRBJ2-1	.	TRBD2	TRBV19	CASSGGGGAFEQFF	TGTGCCAGTTCTGGGGGCGGGGGGGCCTTTGAGCAGTTCTTC
TRBJ2-2	once	.	TRBV4-3	CASSQDWPGGTGELFF	TGCGCCAGCAGCCAAGATTGGCCCGGGGGCACCGGGGAGCTGTTTTTT
TRBJ2-1	.	.	TRBV15	CATSRDGGDEQFF	TGTGCCACCAGCAGAGATGGCGGAGACGAGCAGTTCTTC
TRBJ2-3	.	.	TRBV4-3	CASSQDSGDTQYF	TGCGCCAGCAGCCAAGATTCGGGAGATACGCAGTATTTT
TRBJ2-3	.	TRBD2	TRBV5-1	CASSLGLAAETDTQYF	TGCGCCAGCAGCTTGGGACTAGCGGCAGAAACAGATACGCAGTATTTT
TRBJ2-5	.	TRBD1	TRBV19	CASSTGQGGETQYF	TGTGCCAGCTCCACGGGACAGGGGGGCGAGACCCAGTACTTC
TRBJ1-3	few	.	TRBV19	CASSMGRRRNTIYF	TGTGCCAGTAGTATGGGGCGTCGCCGAAACACCATATATTTT
TRBJ2-3	.	.	TRBV12-2	CASRLAPRETSTDTQYF	TGTGCAAGTCGCTTAGCGCCCCGGGAAACTAGCACAGATACGCAGTATTTT
TRBJ2-7	.	.	TRBV30	CAWSVPQEGPYEQYF	TGTGCCTGGAGTGTCCCGCAGGAGGGGCCCTACGAGCAGTACTTC
TRBJ2-1	.	TRBD2	TRBV5-4	CASSLAGGRVNEQFF	TGTGCCAGCAGCTTGGCCGGTGGGAGGGTAAATGAGCAGTTCTTC
TRBJ1-5	.	.	TRBV6-6	CASSYSGGGRHQHF	TGTGCCAGCAGTTACTCTGGAGGCGGTCGGCACCAGCATTTT
TRBJ2-2	once	.	TRBV6-5	CATRGTGELFF	TGTGCCACCCGAGGCACCGGGGAGCTGTTTTTT
TRBJ2-7	.	TRBD2	TRBV28	CASSTLAGGTYEQYF	TGTGCCAGCAGCACTCTAGCGGGTGGTACCTACGAGCAGTACTTC
TRBJ1-1	.	.	TRBV19	CASSLAGWNTEAFF	TGTGCCAGTAGTCTCGCCGGGTGGAACACTGAAGCTTTCTTT
TRBJ2-3	.	.	TRBV6-1	CASRASTDTQYF	TGTGCCAGCAGAGCAAGCACAGATACGCAGTATTTT
TRBJ1-4	.	.	TRBV7-9	CASNGRGNEKLFF	TGTGCCAGCAATGGACGGGGTAATGAAAAACTGTTTTTT
TRBJ2-7	few	.	TRBV7-8	CASSLAQTERFTYEQYF	TGTGCCAGCAGCCTAGCCCAGACAGAGAGGTTCACCTACGAGCAGTACTTC
TRBJ2-2	.	.	TRBV19	CASSIGGDTGELFF	TGTGCCAGTAGTATAGGGGGAGACACCGGGGAGCTGTTTTTT
TRBJ2-3	.	TRBD1	TRBV2	CASSDGGTGGTQYF	TGTGCCAGCAGTGATGGGGGGACAGGGGGGACGCAGTATTTT
TRBJ1-2	.	.	TRBV5-5	CASSLETAGGYTF	TGTGCCAGCAGCTTGGAGACAGCGGGGGGCTACACCTTC
TRBJ2-5	once	TRBD1	TRBV7-7	CASSQDRQETQYF	TGTGCCAGCAGCCAGGACAGGCAAGAGACCCAGTACTTC
TRBJ2-3	.	TRBD2	TRBV7-2	CASSLEGERGPGDTQYF	TGTGCCAGCAGCTTAGAGGGGGAGCGGGGGCCGGGAGATACGCAGTATTTT
TRBJ1-2	.	TRBD1	TRBV19	CASSVTGGQGGYTF	TGTGCCAGTAGTGTTACAGGGGGCCAGGGTGGCTACACCTTC
TRBJ1-5	.	.	TRBV6-1	CASSFSSNQPQHF	TGTGCCAGCTCTTTTTCTAGCAATCAGCCCCAGCATTTT
TRBJ1-4	.	TRBD1	TRBV11-2	CASSHRSGTGGEKLFF	TGTGCCAGCAGCCACCGGTCCGGGACAGGTGGTGAAAAACTGTTTTTT
TRBJ2-2	.	.	TRBV28	CASIRRETGELFF	TGTGCCAGCATACGGCGGGAAACCGGGGAGCTGTTTTTT
TRBJ1-1	.	TRBD1	TRBV5-5	CASSIIPPPGQGKAFF	TGTGCCAGCAGCATAATACCGCCGCCGGGACAGGGGAAAGCTTTCTTT
TRBJ1-2	few	.	TRBV2	CASVEQAQIDGYTF	TGTGCCAGCGTCGAACAGGCTCAGATTGATGGCTACACCTTC
TRBJ2-7	.	TRBD1	TRBV11-2	CASSALTGGIYEQYF	TGTGCCAGCAGCGCATTAACAGGGGGCATTTACGAGCAGTACTTC
TRBJ2-1	.	TRBD2	TRBV5-3	CARSPPPPSGKFNEQFF	TGTGCCAGAAGCCCCCCCCCGCCTAGCGGGAAGTTCAATGAGCAGTTCTTC
TRBJ2-6	.	.	TRBV11-3	CASSLESRRGANVLTF	TGTGCCAGCAGCTTAGAATCTAGACGCGGGGCCAACGTCCTGACTTTC
TRBJ2-1	.	TRBD2	TRBV29-1	CSVKGSGSYNEQFF	TGCAGCGTTAAAGGGAGCGGGAGTTACAATGAGCAGTTCTTC
TRBJ2-7	.	.	TRBV11-3	CASSLTGNPAEQYF	TGTGCCAGCAGCTTGACGGGGAACCCCGCCGAGCAGTACTTC
TRBJ1-3	.	TRBD1	TRBV28	CASSPRGTGRTGNTIYF	TGTGCCAGCAGTCCCCGGGGGACAGGGAGAACTGGAAACACCATATATTTT
TRBJ1-2	.	.	TRBV6-5	CASRGGAGNYGYTF	TGTGCCAGCAGAGGGGGGGCTGGAAACTATGGCTACACCTTC
TRBJ2-7	.	.	TRBV19	CASSIRHRDLEQYF	TGTGCCAGTAGTATAAGGCACAGGGATCTCGAGCAGTACTTC
TRBJ2-5	.	TRBD1	TRBV9	CASSVGTEKETQYF	TGTGCCAGCAGCGTGGGGACAGAAAAAGAGACCCAGTACTTC
TRBJ2-7	.	TRBD2	TRBV5-4	CASSLGSGRALGAYEQYF	TGTGCCAGCAGCTTGGGTAGCGGGAGGGCCCTGGGGGCCTACGAGCAGTACTTC
TRBJ2-5	.	TRBD1	TRBV6-6	CASSTRDRGAQYF	TGTGCCAGCAGTACCCGGGACAGGGGAGCTCAGTACTTC
TRBJ2-3	.	.	TRBV14	CASSLQLARTDTQYF	TGTGCCAGCAGCCTCCAGCTAGCGCGCACAGATACGCAGTATTTT